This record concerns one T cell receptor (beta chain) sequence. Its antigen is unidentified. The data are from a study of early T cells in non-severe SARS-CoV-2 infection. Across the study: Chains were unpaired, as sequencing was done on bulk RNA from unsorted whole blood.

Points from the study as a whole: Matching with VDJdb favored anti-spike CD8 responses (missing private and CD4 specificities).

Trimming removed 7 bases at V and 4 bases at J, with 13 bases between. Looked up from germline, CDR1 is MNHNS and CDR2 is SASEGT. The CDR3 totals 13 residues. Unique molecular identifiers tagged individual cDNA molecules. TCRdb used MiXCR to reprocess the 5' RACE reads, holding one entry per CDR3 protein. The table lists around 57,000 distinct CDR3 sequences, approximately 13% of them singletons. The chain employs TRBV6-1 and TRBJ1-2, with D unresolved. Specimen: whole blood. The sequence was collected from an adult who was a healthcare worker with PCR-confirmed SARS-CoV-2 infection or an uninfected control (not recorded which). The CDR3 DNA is TGTGCCAGCATCCTCCCCGGTAGCTATGGCTACACCTTC. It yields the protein CASILPGSYGYTF.